One sample yielded the 6 T cell receptor beta chains listed below, sequenced in a study of T cells after yellow fever vaccination. MiXCR, applied by TCRdb to the 5' RACE reads, yields one record per CDR3 protein. This table has around 310,000 distinct CDR3 sequences, around 4.5% appearing once. The sample in question was PBMCs, obtained 15 days after the yellow fever booster vaccination. Receptor source: a man aged 18-30 years who received the YFV17D yellow fever vaccine.

The chain uses TRBV12-3 or TRBV12-4 and TRBJ1-2; weak D call: TRBD1 (6 bases). This CDR3 spans 14 amino acids. V lost 5 bases, J lost 4 bases, and 14 bases lay in between. CDR3 nucleotide sequence: TGTGCCAGCAGTCCCTCCTTGGACAGCTATGGCTACACCTTC. Protein product: CASSPSLDSYGYTF.

This clonotype was observed many times. V usage is TRBV28 and J usage is TRBJ1-5, with a tentative D call TRBD1 (6 bases). The CDR3 totals 14 residues. The V end was cut by 2 bases, the J end by 7 bases, with 12 bases between. CDR1 MDHEN and CDR2 SYDVKM come from the germline V gene. The CDR3 sequence: CASSLGGARQPQHF. For the CDR3, the DNA is TGTGCCAGCAGTTTAGGGGGGGCTAGGCAGCCCCAGCATTTT.

The sample holds many counts of this clonotype. The chain has TRBV7-2 and TRBJ1-2, with TRBD1 identical over 7 bases. Per the germline V gene, CDR1 is SGHTA and CDR2 is FQGNSA. This CDR3 region has 14 residues. V shed 2 bases and J 8 bases; nucleotides not matched to a gene: 8. This CDR3 reads CASSLNEGAYGYTF. As DNA, the CDR3 is TGTGCCAGCAGCTTAAATGAGGGGGCGTACGGCTACACCTTC.

In its sample, this clonotype was seen a few times. The CDR3 bases are TGTGCCAGCACGTTGGACAGCCTTCCTGAAAAACTGTTTTTT. This translates into CASTLDSLPEKLFF. V gene TRBV7-2 combines with J gene TRBJ1-4; tentatively, D is TRBD1 (6 bases). The ends were cut back, 7 bases at V and 7 bases at J, with 16 bases in the middle. The CDR3 runs 14 residues. Germline V lookup: CDR1 SGHTA, CDR2 FQGNSA.

The chain has TRBV20-1 and TRBJ2-3; D may match TRBD1 or TRBD2 (5 bases each). Trimming cost V 8 bases and J 6 bases, with 24 bases left between them. Germline V gene lookup returns CDR1 DFQATT and CDR2 SNEGSKA (reference sequence). CDR3 length: 15 residues. CDR3 region: CSSLPLVPEGDTQYF. CDR3 bases: TGCAGTTCCCTCCCCCTAGTTCCTGAGGGGGATACGCAGTATTTT.

This clonotype was seen ten or more times. This sequence joins TRBV5-1 and TRBJ1-1; D gene ambiguous. Trimming took 4 bases from V and 5 from J, leaving 18 bases between them. Germline loops: CDR1 SGHRS, CDR2 YFSETQ. CDR3 size: 15 residues. The CDR3 DNA reads as TGCGCCAGCAGCCCGGGGTCCCATGAATGGACTGAAGCTTTCTTT. Amino acids: CASSPGSHEWTEAFF.